This T cell receptor beta chain was recovered during a study of T cell repertoires in cytomegalovirus infection. Study at large: From public TCR beta signatures came an indication of both CMV infection and matching HLA type. Study outcomes and limitations: Carriers of CMV plus the relevant HLA were identified by cumulative public TCR beta family frequency.

TCRdb passed the reads through MiXCR, listing each CDR3 protein once. Found here are under 250,000 distinct CDR3 sequences, around 6.6% of them singletons; the top ten hold around 6.5%. This clonotype was recorded many times. Antigen unknown. This CDR3 comprises 16 residues. CDR1 and CDR2 from the germline V gene are MNHEY and SVGEGT. Trimming removed 5 bases from V and 1 base from J; junction bases left unmatched: 7. The TCR originated in a human donor in good health (CMV status not recorded). Some clones in this sample may be carry-over from other donors' samples. J is TRBJ2-2 and V is TRBV6-2 or TRBV6-3; 7 bases align to TRBD2. The sequenced sample consisted of PBMCs. The CDR3 loop reads CASSGLAEVNTGELFF. In DNA form, the CDR3 reads TGTGCCAGCAGTGGTCTAGCGGAGGTGAACACCGGGGAGCTGTTTTTT.